What follows are 9 T cell receptor beta chains derived from one specimen sequenced in a study of T cell responses to AZD1222 COVID-19 vaccine (dated by TCRdb to about 2021). The sample's time point, from its label and the paper: baseline before first vaccination. Libraries were constructed by the immunoSEQ multiplex PCR assay. Drawn from immuneACCESS, this table holds only the in-frame rearrangements with V and J called that TCRdb kept. Clones are partly lost; checked studies trace under half to an unresolved V gene and leave the rest unexplained. For this sample the table gives fewer than 150,000 clones, of which 90% were detected only once. 3.4% of the sample is in the top ten clones. This specimen was peripheral blood, taken on day 0 of AZD1222 vaccination. Every receptor here comes from an adult in good health.

This clone was detected once. The rearrangement links TRBV12-5 to TRBJ2-3; D might be TRBD1 (5 bases). Trimming took 6 bases from V and 4 from J, leaving 11 bases between them. Germline values: CDR1 LGHNT, CDR2 FRNRAP. The CDR3 length is 13 residues. The CDR3 nucleotides are TGTGCTAGTGGCCAGGGAATACCAGATACGCAGTATTTT. It encodes CASGQGIPDTQYF.

The rearrangement links TRBV19 to TRBJ1-4; a possible D gene is TRBD1 (5 bases). The germline gives CDR1 LNHDA, CDR2 SQIVND (reference sequence). This CDR3 is built from 15 residues. V gave up 6 bases and J gave up 8 bases, with 19 bases separating them. CDR3 nucleotides: TGTGCCAGTAGGGAAACAGGATCGAGATTCGAAAAACTGTTTTTT. Its protein is CASRETGSRFEKLFF.

V and J are TRBV7-5 and TRBJ1-2; the table names TRBD1, a call not compared with the DNA. TRBV7-5 is described as a pseudogene. The CDR3 is 15 residues long. The CDR3 spells CATPQKRARDYGYTF. The CDR3 DNA is TGTGCCACCCCCCAAAAACGCGCCAGGGACTATGGCTACACCTTC.

This chain's CDR3 is CASSQEVKGLGSDEQFF. CDR3 DNA: TGTGCCAGCAGCCAAGAGGTAAAGGGACTGGGGTCCGATGAGCAGTTCTTC. This chain links TRBV3-1 (or the pseudogene TRBV3-2) with TRBJ2-1, with D possibly being TRBD2 (6 bases). This CDR3 has 17 amino acids. V shed 0 bases and J shed 8 bases, with 20 bases lying between them. Per germline, CDR1 LGHDT and CDR2 YNNKEL (reference sequence).

The chain couples TRBV3-1 (or the pseudogene TRBV3-2) to TRBJ1-2, with TRBD1 matching over 9 bases. This CDR3 comprises 18 residues. Germline CDR1 LGHDT, CDR2 YNNKEL (reference sequence). The ends lost 4 bases at V and 2 bases at J; junction bases unmatched: 14. The CDR3 reads CASSPTRGQGIRNYGYTF. The DNA of the CDR3 is TGTGCCAGCAGCCCGACCCGGGGACAGGGCATAAGGAACTATGGCTACACCTTC.

J is TRBJ2-1 and V is TRBV5-1; no reliable D call. The CDR3 consists of 11 residues. The ends were cut back, 1 base at V and 8 bases at J, with 4 bases in the middle. Germline V gives CDR1 SGHRS, CDR2 YFSETQ. This CDR3 reads CASSLWDEQFF. The CDR3 bases are TGCGCCAGCAGCTTGTGGGATGAGCAGTTCTTC. The whole variable domain, filled in from reference TRBV5-1 and TRBJ2-1, reads KAGVTQTPRYLIKTRGQQVTLSCSPISGHRSVSWYQQTPGQGLQFLFEYFSETQRNKGNFPGRFSGRQFSNSRSEMNVSTLELGDSALYLCASSLWDEQFFGPGTRLTVL.

The V and J genes are TRBV9 and TRBJ2-1; D call uncertain. Trimming cost V 3 bases and J 7 bases, with 8 bases left between them. The CDR3 runs to 12 residues. CDR1 and CDR2 (germline): SGDLS, YYNGEE. CDR3 DNA sequence: TGTGCCAGCAGCGCTGCGGTTAATGAGCAGTTCTTC. This translates into CASSAAVNEQFF. The full variable domain, rest sourced from reference TRBV9 and TRBJ2-1, is DSGVTQTPKHLITATGQRVTLRCSPRSGDLSVYWYQQSLDQGLQFLIQYYNGEERAKGNILERFSAQQFPDLHSELNLSSLELGDSALYFCASSAAVNEQFFGPGTRLTVL.

Worth noting for this clone: Being one base from a much bigger clone, this may be a read error. V is TRBV5-5 and J is TRBJ1-1; possibly TRBD1 for D (6 bases). Per germline, CDR1 SGHKS and CDR2 YYEKEE (reference sequence). CDR3 length equals 13 residues. V lost 4 bases, J lost 1 base, and 8 bases lay in between. The chain's CDR3 is CASSPTGNTEAFF. As DNA, the CDR3 is TGTGCCAGCAGCCCGACAGGGAACACTGAAGCTTTCTTT.

The genes are TRBV12-3 or TRBV12-4 and TRBJ2-3; TRBD2 is a possible D gene (5 bases). The CDR3 covers 13 residues. V lost 3 bases to trimming and J lost 3 bases, with 7 bases between them. The DNA of the CDR3 is TGTGCCAGCAGTTTCGTAGCGACAGATACGCAGTATTTT. Protein product: CASSFVATDTQYF.